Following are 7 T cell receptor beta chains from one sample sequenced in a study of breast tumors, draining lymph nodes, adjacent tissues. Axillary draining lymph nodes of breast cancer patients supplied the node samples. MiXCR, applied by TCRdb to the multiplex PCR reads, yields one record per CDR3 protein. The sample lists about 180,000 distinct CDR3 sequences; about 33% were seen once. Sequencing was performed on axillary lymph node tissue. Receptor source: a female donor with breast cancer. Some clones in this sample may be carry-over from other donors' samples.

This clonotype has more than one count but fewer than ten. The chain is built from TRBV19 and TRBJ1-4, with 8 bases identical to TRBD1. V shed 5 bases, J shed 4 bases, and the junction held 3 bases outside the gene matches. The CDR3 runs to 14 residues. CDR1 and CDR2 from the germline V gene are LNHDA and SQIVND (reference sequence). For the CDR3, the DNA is TGTGCCAGTAGTCCGGGACAGGTTAATGAAAAACTGTTTTTT. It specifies CASSPGQVNEKLFF.

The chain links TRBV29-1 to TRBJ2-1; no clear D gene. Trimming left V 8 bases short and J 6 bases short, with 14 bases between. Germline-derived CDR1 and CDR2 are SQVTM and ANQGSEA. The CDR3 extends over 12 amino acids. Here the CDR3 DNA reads TGCAGCAGTTACGGGCTGAGCAATGAGCAGTTCTTC. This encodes CSSYGLSNEQFF.

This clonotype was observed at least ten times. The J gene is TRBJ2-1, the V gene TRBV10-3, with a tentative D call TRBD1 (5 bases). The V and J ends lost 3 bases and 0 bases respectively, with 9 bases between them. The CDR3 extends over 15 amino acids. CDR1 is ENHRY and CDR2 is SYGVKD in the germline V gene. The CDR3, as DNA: TGTGCCATCAGTGAACCGACAGCCTCCTACAATGAGCAGTTCTTC. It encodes CAISEPTASYNEQFF.

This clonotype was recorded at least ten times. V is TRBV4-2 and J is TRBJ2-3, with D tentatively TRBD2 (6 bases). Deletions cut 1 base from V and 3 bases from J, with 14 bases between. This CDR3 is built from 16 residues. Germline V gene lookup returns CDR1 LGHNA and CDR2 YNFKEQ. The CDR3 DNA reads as TGTGCCAGCAGCCAAGGGGAGGCTAGTCGTACAGATACGCAGTATTTT. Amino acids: CASSQGEASRTDTQYF.

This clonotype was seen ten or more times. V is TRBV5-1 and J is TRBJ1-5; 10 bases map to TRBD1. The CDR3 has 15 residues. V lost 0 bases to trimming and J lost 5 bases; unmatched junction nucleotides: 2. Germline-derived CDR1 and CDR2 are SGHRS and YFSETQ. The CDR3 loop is CASSLGGTGDQPQHF. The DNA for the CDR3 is TGCGCCAGCAGCTTGGGGGGGACAGGGGATCAGCCCCAGCATTTT.

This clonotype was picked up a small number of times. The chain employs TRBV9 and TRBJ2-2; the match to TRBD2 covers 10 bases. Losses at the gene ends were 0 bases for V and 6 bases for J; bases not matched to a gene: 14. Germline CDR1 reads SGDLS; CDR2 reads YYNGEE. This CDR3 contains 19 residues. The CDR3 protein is CASSVAPRASGSTAGELFF. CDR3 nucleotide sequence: TGTGCCAGCAGCGTAGCTCCTAGGGCTAGCGGGAGTACCGCCGGGGAGCTGTTTTTT.

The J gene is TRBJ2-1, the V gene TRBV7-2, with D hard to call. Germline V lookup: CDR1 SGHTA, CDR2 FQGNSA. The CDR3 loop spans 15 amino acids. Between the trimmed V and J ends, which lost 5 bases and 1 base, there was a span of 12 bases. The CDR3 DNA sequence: TGTGCCAGCAGCCCCTCACTTCATTCCTACAATGAGCAGTTCTTC. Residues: CASSPSLHSYNEQFF.